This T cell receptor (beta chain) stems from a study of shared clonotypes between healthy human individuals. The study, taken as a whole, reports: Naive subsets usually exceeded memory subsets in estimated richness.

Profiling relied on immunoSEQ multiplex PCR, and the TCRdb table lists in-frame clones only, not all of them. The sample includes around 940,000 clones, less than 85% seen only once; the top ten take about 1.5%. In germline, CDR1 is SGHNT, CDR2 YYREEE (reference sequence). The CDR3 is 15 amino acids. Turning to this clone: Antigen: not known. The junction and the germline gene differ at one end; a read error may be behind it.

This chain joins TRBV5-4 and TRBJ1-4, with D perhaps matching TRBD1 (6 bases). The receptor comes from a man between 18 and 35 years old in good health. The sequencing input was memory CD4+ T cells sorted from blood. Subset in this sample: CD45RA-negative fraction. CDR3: CASSAAGAQDEKLFF. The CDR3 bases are TGTGCCAGCAGCGCCGCGGGGGCCCAAGATGAGAAACTGTTTTTT. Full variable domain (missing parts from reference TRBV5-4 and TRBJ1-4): ETGVTQSPTHLIKTRGQQVTLRCSSQSGHNTVSWYQQALGQGPQFIFQYYREEENGRGNFPPRFSGLQFPNYSSELNVNALELDDSALYLCASSAAGAQDEKLFFGSGTQLSVL.